This T cell receptor beta chain was captured by sequencing in a study of cytomegalovirus exposure and HLA in healthy donors. Regarding the study as a whole: A few chains tied to CMV proved CMV antigen-specific in vitro. The records held CMV serostatus as the only immune exposure information. In a later analysis, at a false discovery rate of 0.05, 15,000 to 20,000 TCR beta sequences matched HLA alleles.

With 60 Vbeta and 13 Jbeta primers, the PCR was carried out. Assay used: immunoSEQ multiplex PCR; TCRdb lists only in-frame clones, some missing. Among approximately 250,000 clones listed, 85% were seen once. In the case of this clone: No antigen is known for it.

The CDR3 is 15 residues long. Germline V gene lookup returns CDR1 MNHNS and CDR2 SASEGT. Trimming took 4 bases from V and 5 from J; bases not matched to a gene: 6. The receptor was isolated from a girl aged 2-10 years in good health and CMV-seronegative. Material for sequencing was PBMCs. This rearrangement joins TRBV6-1 to TRBJ2-5; TRBD2 matches 11 bases. The CDR3 is CASSVASGGPETQYF. CDR3 sequence (DNA): TGTGCCAGCAGTGTGGCTAGCGGGGGGCCCGAGACCCAGTACTTC.